In this sample, the clone carrying this T cell receptor beta chain turned up many times. The CDR3 runs 18 residues. CDR1 and CDR2 (germline): DFQATT, SNEGSKA (reference sequence). With 0 bases clipped from V and 13 bases from J, the junction kept 19 bases outside the gene matches. The sample belongs to a study of kidney transplant recipient with SARS-CoV-2 infection. TCRdb passed the reads through MiXCR, listing each CDR3 protein once. The table shows roughly 230,000 distinct CDR3 sequences, with around 26% occurring only once. The TCR was taken from a young adult male patient who had COVID-19 and was a kidney transplant recipient. Some T cells may trace back to the graft donor. J is TRBJ1-6 and V is TRBV20-1, with 9 nucleotides matching TRBD1. Here the sequenced sample was a blood sample, taken at baseline and between days 110 and 120 from a kidney transplant recipient. Written as DNA, the CDR3 is TGCAGTGCTAGAGATCTGGGACAGGGTTCCGATATTTTCTCGCCCCTCCACTTT. It translates to CSARDLGQGSDIFSPLHF.